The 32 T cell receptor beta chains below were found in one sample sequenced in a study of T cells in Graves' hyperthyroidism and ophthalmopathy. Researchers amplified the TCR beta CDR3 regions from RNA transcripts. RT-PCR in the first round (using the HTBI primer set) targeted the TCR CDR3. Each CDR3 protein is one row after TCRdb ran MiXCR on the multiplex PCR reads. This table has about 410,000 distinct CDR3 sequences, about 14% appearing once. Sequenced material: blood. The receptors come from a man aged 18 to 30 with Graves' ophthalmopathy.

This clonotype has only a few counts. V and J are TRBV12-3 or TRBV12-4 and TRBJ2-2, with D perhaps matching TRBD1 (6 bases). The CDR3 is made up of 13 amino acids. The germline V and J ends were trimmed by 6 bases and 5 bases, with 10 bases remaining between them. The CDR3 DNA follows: TGTGCCAGCAGGACGGGACATACCGGGGAGCTGTTTTTT. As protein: CASRTGHTGELFF.

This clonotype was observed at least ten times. CDR3 region: CASSSGTGGADTQYF. The DNA of the CDR3 is TGTGCCAGCAGTTCCGGGACAGGGGGCGCAGATACGCAGTATTTT. The chain carries TRBV6-1 and TRBJ2-3, with 12 bases identical to TRBD1. The V segment lost 5 bases and the J segment 4 bases; nucleotides outside the gene matches: 4. The CDR3 contains 15 residues. The germline V gene has CDR1 MNHNS and CDR2 SASEGT.

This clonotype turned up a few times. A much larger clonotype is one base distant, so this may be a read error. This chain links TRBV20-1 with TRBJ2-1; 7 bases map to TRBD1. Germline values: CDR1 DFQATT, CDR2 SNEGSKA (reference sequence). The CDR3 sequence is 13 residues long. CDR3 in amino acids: CSTRSTGVSEQFF. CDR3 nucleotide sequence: TGCAGTACTAGAAGTACAGGGGTCAGTGAGCAGTTCTTC.

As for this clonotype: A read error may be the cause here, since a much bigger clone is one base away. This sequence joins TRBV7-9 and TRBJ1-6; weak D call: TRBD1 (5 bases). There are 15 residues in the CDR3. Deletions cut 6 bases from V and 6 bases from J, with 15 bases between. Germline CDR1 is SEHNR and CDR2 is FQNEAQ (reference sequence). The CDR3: CASRFGTDCNSPLHF. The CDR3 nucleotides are TGTGCCAGCAGGTTTGGGACGGATTGTAATTCACCCCTCCACTTT.

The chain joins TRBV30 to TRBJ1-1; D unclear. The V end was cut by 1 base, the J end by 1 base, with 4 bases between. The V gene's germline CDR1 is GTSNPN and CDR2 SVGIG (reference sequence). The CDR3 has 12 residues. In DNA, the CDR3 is TGTGCCTGGAGTGACAGGAACACTGAAGCTTTCTTT. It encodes CAWSDRNTEAFF.

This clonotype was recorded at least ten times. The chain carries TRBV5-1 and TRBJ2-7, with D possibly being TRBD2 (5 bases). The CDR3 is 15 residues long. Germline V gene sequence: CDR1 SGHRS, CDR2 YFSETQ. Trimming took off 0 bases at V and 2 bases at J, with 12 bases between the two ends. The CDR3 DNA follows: TGCGCCAGCAGCTTGGCCGCGGGCCCTCCCTACGAGCAGTACTTC. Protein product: CASSLAAGPPYEQYF.

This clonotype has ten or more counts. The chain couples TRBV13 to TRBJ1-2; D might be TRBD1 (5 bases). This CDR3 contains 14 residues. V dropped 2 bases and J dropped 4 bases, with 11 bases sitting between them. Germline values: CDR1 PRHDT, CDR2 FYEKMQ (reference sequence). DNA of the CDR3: TGTGCCAGCAGCTTATATGGGCAGGGCTATGGCTACACCTTC. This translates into CASSLYGQGYGYTF.

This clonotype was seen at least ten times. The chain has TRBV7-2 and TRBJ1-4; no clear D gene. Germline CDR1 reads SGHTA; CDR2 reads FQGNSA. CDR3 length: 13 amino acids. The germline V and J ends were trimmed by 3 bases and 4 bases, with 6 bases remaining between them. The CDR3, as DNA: TGTGCCAGCAGCTTTTCCCTTAATGAAAAACTGTTTTTT. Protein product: CASSFSLNEKLFF.

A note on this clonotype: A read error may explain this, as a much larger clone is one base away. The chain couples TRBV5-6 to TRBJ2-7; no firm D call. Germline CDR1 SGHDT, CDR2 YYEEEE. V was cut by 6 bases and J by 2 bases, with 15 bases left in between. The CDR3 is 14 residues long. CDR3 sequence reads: CASNFLRIPYEQYF. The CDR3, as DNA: TGTGCCAGCAACTTCTTGAGGATTCCCTACGAGCAGTACTTC. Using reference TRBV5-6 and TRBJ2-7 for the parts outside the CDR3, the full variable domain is DAGVTQSPTHLIKTRGQQVTLRCSPKSGHDTVSWYQQALGQGPQFIFQYYEEEERQRGNFPDRFSGHQFPNYSSELNVNALLLGDSALYLCASNFLRIPYEQYFGPGTRLTVT.

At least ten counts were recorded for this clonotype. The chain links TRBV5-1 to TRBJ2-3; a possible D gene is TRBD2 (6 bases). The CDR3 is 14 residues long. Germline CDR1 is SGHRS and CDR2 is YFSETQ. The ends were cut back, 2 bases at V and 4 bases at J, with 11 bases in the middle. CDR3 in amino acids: CASSLPGEPDTQYF. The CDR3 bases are TGCGCCAGCAGCTTACCGGGAGAGCCAGATACGCAGTATTTT.

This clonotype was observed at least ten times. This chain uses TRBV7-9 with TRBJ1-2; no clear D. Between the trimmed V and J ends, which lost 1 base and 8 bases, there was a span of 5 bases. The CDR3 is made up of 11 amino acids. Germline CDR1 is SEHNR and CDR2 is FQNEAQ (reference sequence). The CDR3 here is CASSLESGYTF. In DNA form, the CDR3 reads TGTGCCAGCAGCTTAGAGAGCGGCTACACCTTC. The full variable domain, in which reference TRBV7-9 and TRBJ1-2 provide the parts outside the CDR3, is DTGVSQNPRHKITKRGQNVTFRCDPISEHNRLYWYRQTLGQGPEFLTYFQNEAQLEKSRLLSDRFSAERPKGSFSTLEIQRTEQGDSAMYLCASSLESGYTFGSGTRLTVV.

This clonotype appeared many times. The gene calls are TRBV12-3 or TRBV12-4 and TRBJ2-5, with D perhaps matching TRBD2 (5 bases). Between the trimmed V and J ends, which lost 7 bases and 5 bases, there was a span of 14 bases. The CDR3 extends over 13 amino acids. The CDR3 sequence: CASTVWGAETQYF. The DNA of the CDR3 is TGTGCCAGCACCGTCTGGGGAGCGGAGACCCAGTACTTC.

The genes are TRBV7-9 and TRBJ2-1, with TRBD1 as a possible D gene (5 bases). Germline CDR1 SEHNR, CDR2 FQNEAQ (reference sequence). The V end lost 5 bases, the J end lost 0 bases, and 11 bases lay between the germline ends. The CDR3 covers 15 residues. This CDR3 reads CASSQTASSYNEQFF. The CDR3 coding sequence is TGTGCCAGCAGCCAGACAGCGAGCTCCTACAATGAGCAGTTCTTC.

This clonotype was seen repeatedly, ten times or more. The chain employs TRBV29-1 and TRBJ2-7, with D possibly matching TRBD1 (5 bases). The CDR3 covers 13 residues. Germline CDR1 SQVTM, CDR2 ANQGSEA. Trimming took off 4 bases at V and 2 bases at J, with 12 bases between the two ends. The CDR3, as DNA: TGCAGCGTTGTTGTCGACAGAGCCTACGAGCAGTACTTC. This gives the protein CSVVVDRAYEQYF.

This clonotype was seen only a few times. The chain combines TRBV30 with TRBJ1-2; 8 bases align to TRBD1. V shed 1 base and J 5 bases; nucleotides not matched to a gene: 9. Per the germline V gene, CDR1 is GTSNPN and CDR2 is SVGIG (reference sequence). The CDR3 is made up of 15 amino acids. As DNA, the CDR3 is TGTGCCTGGAGTGAGGCAGGGGGCTTCTTGTATGGCTACACCTTC. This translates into CAWSEAGGFLYGYTF.

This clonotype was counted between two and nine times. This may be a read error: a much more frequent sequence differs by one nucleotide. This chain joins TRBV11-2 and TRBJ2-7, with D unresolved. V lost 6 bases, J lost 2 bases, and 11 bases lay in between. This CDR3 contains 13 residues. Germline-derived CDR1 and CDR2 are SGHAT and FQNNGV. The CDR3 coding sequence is TGTGCCAGCAGACCCCGGGCCGCCTACGAGCAGTACTTC. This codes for CASRPRAAYEQYF.

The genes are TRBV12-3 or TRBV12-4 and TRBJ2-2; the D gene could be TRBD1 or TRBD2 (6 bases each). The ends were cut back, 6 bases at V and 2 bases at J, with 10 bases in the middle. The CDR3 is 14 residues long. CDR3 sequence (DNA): TGTGCCAGCAGGCGGGGACATAACACCGGGGAGCTGTTTTTT. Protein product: CASRRGHNTGELFF.

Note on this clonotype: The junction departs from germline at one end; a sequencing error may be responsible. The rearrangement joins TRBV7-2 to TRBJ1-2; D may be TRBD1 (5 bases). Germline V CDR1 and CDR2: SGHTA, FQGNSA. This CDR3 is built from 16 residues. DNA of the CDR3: TGTGCCAGCAACTTATCTCCCCAACAGGCTCGCTTGGGCTACACCTTC. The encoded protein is CASNLSPQQARLGYTF.

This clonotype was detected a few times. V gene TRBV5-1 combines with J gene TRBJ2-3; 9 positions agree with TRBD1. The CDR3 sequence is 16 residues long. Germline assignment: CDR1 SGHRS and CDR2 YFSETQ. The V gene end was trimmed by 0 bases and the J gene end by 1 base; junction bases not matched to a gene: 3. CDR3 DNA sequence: TGCGCCAGCAGCTTGGACAGGGGGCTGGGCACAGATACGCAGTATTTT. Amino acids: CASSLDRGLGTDTQYF.

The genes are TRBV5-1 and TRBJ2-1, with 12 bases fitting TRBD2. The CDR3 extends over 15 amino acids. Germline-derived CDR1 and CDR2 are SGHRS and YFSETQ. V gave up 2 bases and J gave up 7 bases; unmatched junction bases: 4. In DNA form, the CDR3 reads TGCGCCAGCAGCTTTGGACTAGCGGGACAGAATGAGCAGTTCTTC. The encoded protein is CASSFGLAGQNEQFF.

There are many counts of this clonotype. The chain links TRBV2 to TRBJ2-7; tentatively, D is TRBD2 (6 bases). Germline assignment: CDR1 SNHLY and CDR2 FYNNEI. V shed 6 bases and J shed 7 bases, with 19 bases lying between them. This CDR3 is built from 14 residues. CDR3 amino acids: CASSLLPDAGEQYF. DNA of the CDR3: TGTGCCAGCAGCCTCCTCCCGGACGCGGGGGAGCAGTACTTC.

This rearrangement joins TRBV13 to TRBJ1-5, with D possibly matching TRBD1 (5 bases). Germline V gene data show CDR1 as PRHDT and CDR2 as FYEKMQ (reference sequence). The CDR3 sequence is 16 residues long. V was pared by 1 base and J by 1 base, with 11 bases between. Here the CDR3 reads CASSLAGRASNQPQHF. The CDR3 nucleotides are TGTGCCAGCAGCTTAGCCGGCAGGGCGAGCAATCAGCCCCAGCATTTT.

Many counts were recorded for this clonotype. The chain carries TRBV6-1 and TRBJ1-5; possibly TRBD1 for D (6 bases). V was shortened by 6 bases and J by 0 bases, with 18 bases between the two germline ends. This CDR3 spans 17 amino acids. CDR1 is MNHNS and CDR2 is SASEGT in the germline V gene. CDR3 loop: CASRDSGAETSNQPQHF. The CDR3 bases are TGTGCCAGCAGGGACAGCGGAGCGGAGACTAGCAATCAGCCCCAGCATTTT.

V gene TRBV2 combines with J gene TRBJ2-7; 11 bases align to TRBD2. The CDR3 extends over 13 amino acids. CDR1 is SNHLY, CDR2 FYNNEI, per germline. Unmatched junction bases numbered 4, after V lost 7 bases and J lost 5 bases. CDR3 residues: CASKGTSGNEQYF. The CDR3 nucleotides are TGTGCCAGCAAAGGGACTAGCGGCAACGAGCAGTACTTC.

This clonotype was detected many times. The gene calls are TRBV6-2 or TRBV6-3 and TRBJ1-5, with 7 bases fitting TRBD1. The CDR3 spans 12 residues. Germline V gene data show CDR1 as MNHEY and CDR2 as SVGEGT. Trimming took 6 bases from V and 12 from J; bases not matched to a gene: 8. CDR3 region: CASRGTAGLQHF. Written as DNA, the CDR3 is TGTGCCAGCAGGGGGACAGCCGGCCTCCAGCATTTT.

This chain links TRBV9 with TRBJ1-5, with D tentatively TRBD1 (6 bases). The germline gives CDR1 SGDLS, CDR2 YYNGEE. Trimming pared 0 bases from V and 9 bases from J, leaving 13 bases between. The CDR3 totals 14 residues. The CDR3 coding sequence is TGTGCCAGCAGCGTAGGGACAGCGACTTGGCCCCAGCATTTT. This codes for CASSVGTATWPQHF. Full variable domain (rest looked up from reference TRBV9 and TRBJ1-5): DSGVTQTPKHLITATGQRVTLRCSPRSGDLSVYWYQQSLDQGLQFLIQYYNGEERAKGNILERFSAQQFPDLHSELNLSSLELGDSALYFCASSVGTATWPQHFGDGTRLSIL.

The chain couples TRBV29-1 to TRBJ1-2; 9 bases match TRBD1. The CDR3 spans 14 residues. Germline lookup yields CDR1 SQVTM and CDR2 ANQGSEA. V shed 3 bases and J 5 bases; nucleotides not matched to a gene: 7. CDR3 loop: CSVDRLTGGYGYTF. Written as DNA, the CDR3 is TGCAGCGTTGATAGATTGACAGGGGGTTATGGCTACACCTTC.

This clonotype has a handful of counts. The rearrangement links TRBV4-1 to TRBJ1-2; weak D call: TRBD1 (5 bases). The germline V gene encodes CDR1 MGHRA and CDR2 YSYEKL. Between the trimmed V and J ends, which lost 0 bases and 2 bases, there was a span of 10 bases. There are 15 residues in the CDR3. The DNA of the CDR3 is TGCGCCAGCAGCCAAGATAGTCGACAGAACTATGGCTACACCTTC. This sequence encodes CASSQDSRQNYGYTF.

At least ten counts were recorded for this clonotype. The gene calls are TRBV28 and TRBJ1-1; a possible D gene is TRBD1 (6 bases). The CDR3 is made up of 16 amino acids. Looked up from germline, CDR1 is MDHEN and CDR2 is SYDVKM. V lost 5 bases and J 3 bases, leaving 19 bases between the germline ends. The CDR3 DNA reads TGTGCCAGCAGTGGCGCGGACAGCCTAACGGACACTGAAGCTTTCTTT. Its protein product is CASSGADSLTDTEAFF.

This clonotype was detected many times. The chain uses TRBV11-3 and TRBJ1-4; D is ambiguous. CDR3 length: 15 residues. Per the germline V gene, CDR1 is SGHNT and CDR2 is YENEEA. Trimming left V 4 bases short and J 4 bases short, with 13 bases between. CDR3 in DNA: TGTGCCAGCAGCTCCCAGACCGGAGATAATGAAAAACTGTTTTTT. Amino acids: CASSSQTGDNEKLFF.

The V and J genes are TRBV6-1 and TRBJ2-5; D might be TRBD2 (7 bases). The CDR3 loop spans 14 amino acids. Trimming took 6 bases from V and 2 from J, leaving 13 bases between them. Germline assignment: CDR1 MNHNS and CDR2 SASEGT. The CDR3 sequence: CASSRGGPQETQYF. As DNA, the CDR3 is TGTGCCAGCAGCCGCGGGGGCCCTCAAGAGACCCAGTACTTC.

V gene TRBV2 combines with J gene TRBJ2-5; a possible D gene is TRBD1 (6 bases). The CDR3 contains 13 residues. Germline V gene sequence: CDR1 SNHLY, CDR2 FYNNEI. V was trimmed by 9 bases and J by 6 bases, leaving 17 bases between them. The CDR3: CASFTGNVQTQYF. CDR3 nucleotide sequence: TGTGCCAGTTTTACAGGGAATGTACAGACCCAGTACTTC.